The 20 T cell receptor beta chains below were found in one sample sequenced in a study of a mutant IDH1 vaccine in newly diagnosed glioma. Time point: week 47, end of study. The content of each vaccine dose was 300 ug of mutant IDH1 20-mer peptide, and topical imiquimod accompanied it. Sequencing was performed with immunoSEQ multiplex PCR; in TCRdb, only in-frame clones are kept and a portion is missing. The table records about 94,000 clones, under 90% of them present only once. Their antigens remain unidentified. The starting material was PBMCs, obtained from a glioma patient whose treatment included an IDH1 peptide vaccine. These receptors came from a woman aged 45-60 years with glioma.

For this clone: A read error may produce the germline difference seen at one junction end. The chain employs TRBV6-1 and TRBJ1-5; D unclear. Germline V gene lookup returns CDR1 MNHNS and CDR2 SASEGT. This CDR3 is 13 amino acids long. The CDR3 nucleotides are TGTGCCAGCTCCCGGGAGAGCAGTCAGCCCCAGCATTTT. Its protein product is CASSRESSQPQHF.

The CDR3 reads CASSLVLAGGPETQYF. The CDR3 DNA sequence: TGTGCCAGCAGTTTAGTGCTAGCGGGAGGGCCGGAGACCCAGTACTTC. The rearrangement joins TRBV27 to TRBJ2-5, with TRBD2 identical over 12 bases. Per germline, CDR1 MNHEY and CDR2 SMNVEV (reference sequence). The CDR3 runs to 16 residues. The J segment lost 5 bases and the V segment lost 2 bases, leaving 6 bases of the junction unmatched.

The V and J genes are TRBV14 and TRBJ2-3; possibly TRBD1 or TRBD2 for D (6 bases each). The germline CDR1 and CDR2 sequences are SGHDN and FVKESK. The germline V and J ends were trimmed by 1 base and 2 bases, with 13 bases remaining between them. CDR3 length: 16 residues. The CDR3 spells CASSQAGAGFTDTQYF. The CDR3 region has the DNA TGTGCCAGCAGCCAAGCGGGGGCCGGGTTCACAGATACGCAGTATTTT.

For the CDR3, the DNA is TGTGCCAGCAGCTCCGGGACAGGGGACTACGAGCAGTACTTC. The encoded protein is CASSSGTGDYEQYF. The rearrangement joins TRBV7-3 to TRBJ2-7, with 10 bases lining up with TRBD1. This CDR3 has 14 residues. Losses at the gene ends were 4 bases for V and 3 bases for J; bases not matched to a gene: 3. Germline lookup yields CDR1 SGHTA and CDR2 FQGTGA.

The chain links TRBV28 to TRBJ2-5; TRBD2 agrees at 7 bases. Germline V gene sequence: CDR1 MDHEN, CDR2 SYDVKM. The CDR3 spans 15 residues. Trimming took 2 bases from V and 5 from J; bases not matched to a gene: 8. The CDR3 sequence is CASSLKAGRGETQYF. Written as DNA, the CDR3 is TGTGCCAGCAGTTTAAAGGCAGGGCGGGGGGAGACCCAGTACTTC.

V usage is TRBV13 and J usage is TRBJ2-7, with D possibly matching TRBD2 (7 bases). CDR3 length equals 14 residues. Germline CDR1 PRHDT, CDR2 FYEKMQ (reference sequence). V lost 5 bases and J lost 5, with 16 bases in between. DNA for the CDR3: TGTGCCAGCAGCCACCGAGGGGGGGCCAACGAGCAGTACTTC. Encoded protein: CASSHRGGANEQYF.

V and J are TRBV10-3 and TRBJ2-3, with 7 bases aligning to TRBD2. Germline CDR1 and CDR2: ENHRY and SYGVKD. The CDR3 spans 13 residues. V lost 9 bases to trimming and J lost 1 base; unmatched junction nucleotides: 4. The DNA of the CDR3 is TGTGCCATTCAAGGGAGGGGCACAGATACGCAGTATTTT. It specifies CAIQGRGTDTQYF.

The V call is TRBV27, the J call TRBJ2-7, with TRBD2 matching 9 bases. V shed 3 bases, J shed 3 bases, and the junction held 3 bases outside the gene matches. Germline values: CDR1 MNHEY, CDR2 SMNVEV (reference sequence). CDR3 length: 14 amino acids. The CDR3 nucleotides read TGTGCCAGCAGTTTCAATAGCGGGGGCTACGAGCAGTACTTC. It specifies CASSFNSGGYEQYF.

The chain links TRBV6-1 to TRBJ1-2; D is unresolved. CDR3 length equals 13 residues. Germline CDR1 and CDR2: MNHNS and SASEGT. Deletions cut 2 bases from V and 4 bases from J, with 8 bases between. CDR3 nucleotides: TGTGCCAGCAGTGAACGGTTAGGCTATGGCTACACCTTC. It encodes CASSERLGYGYTF.

The V call is TRBV30, the J call TRBJ2-2; D may be TRBD1 (5 bases). The germline gives CDR1 GTSNPN, CDR2 SVGIG (reference sequence). Trimming shortened V by 0 bases and J by 5 bases, and 7 bases separated the two germline ends. The CDR3 loop spans 13 amino acids. The CDR3 region is CAWSVGATGELFF. CDR3 DNA sequence: TGTGCCTGGAGTGTAGGGGCGACCGGGGAGCTGTTTTTT.

The chain carries TRBV6-5 and TRBJ2-5, with 7 bases matching TRBD1. Per the germline V gene, CDR1 is MNHEY and CDR2 is SVGAGI. V gave up 5 bases and J gave up 7 bases; unmatched junction bases: 4. The CDR3 has 12 amino acids. The CDR3 loop reads CASSDRVGTQYF. CDR3 DNA sequence: TGTGCCAGCAGTGACAGGGTGGGGACCCAGTACTTC.

V gene TRBV27 combines with J gene TRBJ1-5, with TRBD1 matching over 7 bases. With 2 bases clipped from V and 5 bases from J, the junction kept 0 bases outside the gene matches. The CDR3 consists of 13 residues. Germline-derived CDR1 and CDR2 are MNHEY and SMNVEV (reference sequence). DNA for the CDR3: TGTGCCAGCAGTTTAAGGGGGCATCAGCCCCAGCATTTT. Translation gives CASSLRGHQPQHF.

The V and J genes are TRBV29-1 and TRBJ2-7, with D unresolved. V was clipped by 0 bases and J by 5 bases, with 8 bases between them. This CDR3 is built from 12 residues. The V gene's germline CDR1 is SQVTM and CDR2 ANQGSEA. The CDR3 region is CSVEDVKDEQYF. CDR3 coding DNA: TGCAGCGTTGAAGATGTGAAGGACGAGCAGTACTTC.

The V gene is TRBV2, the J gene TRBJ1-2, with TRBD1 identical over 10 bases. After removal of 6 bases from V and 8 bases from J, the junction contained 6 bases not matched to a gene. The CDR3 runs to 13 residues. CDR1 and CDR2 (germline): SNHLY, FYNNEI. The chain's CDR3 is CASSRDRGEGYTF. DNA for the CDR3: TGTGCCAGCAGCCGGGACAGGGGTGAGGGCTACACCTTC.

J is TRBJ2-3 and V is TRBV5-1; the D is unclear. The germline V and J ends were trimmed by 5 bases and 0 bases, with 10 bases remaining between them. Germline assignment: CDR1 SGHRS and CDR2 YFSETQ. CDR3 size: 14 residues. CDR3 loop: CASREVASTDTQYF. The CDR3 DNA sequence: TGCGCCAGCAGAGAAGTCGCTAGCACAGATACGCAGTATTTT.

The V and J genes are TRBV4-1 and TRBJ1-5; 7 positions match TRBD1. The CDR3 is 15 residues long. Germline values: CDR1 MGHRA, CDR2 YSYEKL. V shed 6 bases, J shed 3 bases, and the junction held 8 bases outside the gene matches. CDR3 nucleotides: TGCGCCAGCAGAGACAGGGTCAGGAACAATCAGCCCCAGCATTTT. As protein: CASRDRVRNNQPQHF.

This clone showed up just a few times. The rearrangement uses TRBV30 and TRBJ1-4; 9 bases are a match to TRBD1. The length of the CDR3 is 15 residues. Germline trimming cut 2 bases from V and 0 bases from J; bases unmatched to any gene: 1. CDR1 and CDR2 from the germline V gene are GTSNPN and SVGIG (reference sequence). The CDR3, as DNA: TGTGCCTGGAGTCGGACAGGGGCAACTAATGAAAAACTGTTTTTT. It codes for CAWSRTGATNEKLFF.

This clone was observed a single time. The CDR3 DNA is TGTGCCAGCACCGAGGTCAGGGGCCAGAACACTGAAGCTTTCTTT. It translates to CASTEVRGQNTEAFF. This sequence joins TRBV11-2 and TRBJ1-1, with TRBD1 as a possible D gene (6 bases). Germline V gene sequence: CDR1 SGHAT, CDR2 FQNNGV. V was clipped by 7 bases and J by 1 base, with 16 bases between them. The CDR3 extends over 15 amino acids.

This chain uses TRBV10-1 with TRBJ2-3; D might be TRBD2 (7 bases). The germline V gene has CDR1 WNHNN and CDR2 SYGVQD (reference sequence). This CDR3 has 15 residues. Trimming removed 2 bases at V and 5 bases at J, with 14 bases between. CDR3 in DNA: TGCGCCAGCAGTGAGACCTGGGGGGGGCGAGATACGCAGTATTTT. Residues: CASSETWGGRDTQYF.

The chain recombines TRBV2 with TRBJ1-1; 8 bases line up with TRBD1. Germline values: CDR1 SNHLY, CDR2 FYNNEI. This CDR3 contains 15 residues. Losses at the gene ends were 4 bases for V and 1 base for J; bases not matched to a gene: 5. The CDR3 here is CASSGQGAPNTEAFF. The CDR3 DNA sequence: TGTGCCAGCAGTGGGCAGGGGGCGCCGAACACTGAAGCTTTCTTT.